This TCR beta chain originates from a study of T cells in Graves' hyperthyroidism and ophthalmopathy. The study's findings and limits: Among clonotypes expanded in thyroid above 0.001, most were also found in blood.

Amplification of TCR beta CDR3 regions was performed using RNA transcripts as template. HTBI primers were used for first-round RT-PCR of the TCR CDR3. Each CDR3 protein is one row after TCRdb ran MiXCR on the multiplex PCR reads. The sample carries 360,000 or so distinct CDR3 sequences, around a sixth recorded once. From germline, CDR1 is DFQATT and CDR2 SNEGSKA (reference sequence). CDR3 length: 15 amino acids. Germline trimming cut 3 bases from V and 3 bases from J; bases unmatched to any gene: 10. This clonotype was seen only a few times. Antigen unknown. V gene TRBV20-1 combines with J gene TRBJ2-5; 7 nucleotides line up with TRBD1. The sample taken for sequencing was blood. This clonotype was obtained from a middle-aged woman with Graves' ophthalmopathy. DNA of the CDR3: TGCAGTGCTAGTTCTCCGACAGGGCGAGAAGAGACCCAGTACTTC. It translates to CSASSPTGREETQYF.